The 19 T cell receptor beta chains below were found in one sample sequenced in a study of CD8 T cells in ankylosing spondylitis. One entry per CDR3 protein results from TCRdb running MiXCR on the 5' RACE reads. Here the sample spans some 220,000 distinct CDR3 sequences, 8% to 11% being singletons. Source material: blood, either unsorted or a sorted T cell fraction (not recorded which). The source of these receptors is a male donor with ankylosing spondylitis or in good health (not recorded which).

This clonotype was counted many times. The chain carries TRBV20-1 and TRBJ1-5, with D perhaps matching TRBD1 (5 bases). The germline V gene encodes CDR1 DFQATT and CDR2 SNEGSKA (reference sequence). CDR3 length: 15 amino acids. V gave up 5 bases and J gave up 6 bases, with 20 bases separating them. The CDR3 here is CSAADRRGTSQPQHF. The CDR3 DNA sequence: TGCAGTGCTGCGGACCGGCGAGGGACCTCTCAGCCCCAGCATTTT.

This chain joins TRBV6-1 and TRBJ2-1; 7 bases agree with TRBD2. V was clipped by 5 bases and J by 0 bases; unmatched bases: 7. Germline lookup yields CDR1 MNHNS and CDR2 SASEGT. The CDR3 runs 16 residues. The DNA of the CDR3 is TGTGCCAGCAGTAAGACTAGCCCAAGCTCCTACAATGAGCAGTTCTTC. Amino acids: CASSKTSPSSYNEQFF.

This clonotype was found a few times. The rearrangement links TRBV7-6 to TRBJ1-1; D possibly corresponds to TRBD1 (5 bases). Germline assignment: CDR1 SGHVS and CDR2 FNYEAQ. This CDR3 has 19 amino acids. The V gene lost 5 bases and the J gene lost 0 bases, with 25 bases spanning the gap. The CDR3 sequence is CASSGQPQEGPRMNTEAFF. For the CDR3, the DNA is TGTGCCAGCAGCGGACAACCCCAGGAGGGTCCGAGAATGAACACTGAAGCTTTCTTT.

In this sample, this clonotype turned up many times. This chain links TRBV5-1 with TRBJ2-7; D is undetermined. Per germline, CDR1 SGHRS and CDR2 YFSETQ. CDR3 length: 11 amino acids. V was pared by 0 bases and J by 7 bases, with 5 bases between. CDR3 sequence (DNA): TGCGCCAGCAGCTTGGATGCGGAGCAGTACTTC. Translating it yields CASSLDAEQYF. The complete variable domain, with remaining parts taken from reference TRBV5-1 and TRBJ2-7, reads KAGVTQTPRYLIKTRGQQVTLSCSPISGHRSVSWYQQTPGQGLQFLFEYFSETQRNKGNFPGRFSGRQFSNSRSEMNVSTLELGDSALYLCASSLDAEQYFGPGTRLTVT.

This clonotype was observed many times. The chain couples TRBV13 to TRBJ2-7; D ambiguous. Germline V gene data show CDR1 as PRHDT and CDR2 as FYEKMQ (reference sequence). The CDR3 has 15 amino acids. Trimming shortened V by 6 bases and J by 2 bases, and 17 bases separated the two germline ends. The CDR3 DNA sequence: TGTGCCAGCAGTTTTAGAATGGGTACTGCCTACGAGCAGTACTTC. Its translation: CASSFRMGTAYEQYF.

This clonotype was recorded once. This sequence may be a read error, since a much larger clone differs from it by one base. Given the absence of the conserved phenylalanine or tryptophan at the CDR3 end, a read error is likely. The rearrangement links TRBV12-3 or TRBV12-4 to TRBJ1-2, with TRBD1 matching over 9 bases. The CDR3 extends over 15 amino acids. V shed 1 base and J 1 base; nucleotides not matched to a gene: 1. The CDR3 nucleotides are TGTGCCAGCAGTTTAGGGACAGGGGTTAACTATGGCTACACCCTC. Residues: CASSLGTGVNYGYTL.

This clonotype was counted many times. This rearrangement joins TRBV5-5 to TRBJ2-1; D call uncertain. Germline V gene sequence: CDR1 SGHKS, CDR2 YYEKEE (reference sequence). V lost 2 bases to trimming and J lost 5 bases, with 14 bases between them. The CDR3 is 15 amino acids. CDR3 in amino acids: CASSFSDQPHNEQFF. CDR3 nucleotides: TGTGCCAGCAGCTTCTCAGATCAGCCCCACAATGAGCAGTTCTTC.

This clonotype was recorded at least ten times. The rearrangement links TRBV12-3 or TRBV12-4 to TRBJ1-5; no definite D call. This CDR3 region has 14 residues. V gave up 6 bases and J gave up 3 bases, with 12 bases separating them. This chain's CDR3 is CASRPTEHNQPQHF. The CDR3 DNA is TGTGCCAGCAGACCGACGGAGCACAATCAGCCCCAGCATTTT.

With respect to this clonotype: A read error may explain this, as a much larger clone is one base away. The chain links TRBV29-1 to TRBJ2-3; D perhaps matches TRBD2 (6 bases). The CDR3 loop spans 12 amino acids. V lost 3 bases to trimming and J lost 6 bases, with 10 bases between them. CDR1 is SQVTM, CDR2 ANQGSEA, per germline. CDR3 nucleotide sequence: TGCAGCGTTGACGAGGCGGGGGATACGCAGTATTTT. Translated, it gives CSVDEAGDTQYF.

The rearrangement joins TRBV30 to TRBJ2-7; TRBD1 or TRBD2 may be the D gene (5 bases each). The V and J ends lost 2 bases and 8 bases respectively, with 13 bases between them. The CDR3 has 12 residues. Per germline, CDR1 GTSNPN and CDR2 SVGIG (reference sequence). Here the CDR3 DNA reads TGTGCCTGGAGTTCAATAGGGGAGAAGCAGTACTTC. Its protein product is CAWSSIGEKQYF. Drawing the rest from reference TRBV30 and TRBJ2-7, the complete variable domain is SQTIHQWPATLVQPVGSPLSLECTVEGTSNPNLYWYRQAAGRGLQLLFYSVGIGQISSEVPQNLSASRPQDRQFILSSKKLLLSDSGFYLCAWSSIGEKQYFGPGTRLTVT.

This rearrangement joins TRBV19 to TRBJ2-1; D possibly corresponds to TRBD2 (5 bases). Germline CDR1 LNHDA, CDR2 SQIVND (reference sequence). V was shortened by 4 bases and J by 7 bases, with 8 bases between the two germline ends. The CDR3 consists of 12 residues. CDR3 region: CASSTGWNEQFF. Written as DNA, the CDR3 is TGTGCCAGTAGTACGGGGTGGAATGAGCAGTTCTTC.

At least ten counts were recorded for this clonotype. The CDR3 spells CSARDPGTSGFTGELFF. The CDR3 nucleotides are TGCAGTGCTAGAGATCCTGGGACTAGCGGATTCACCGGGGAGCTGTTTTTT. The chain joins TRBV20-1 to TRBJ2-2; TRBD2 agrees at 11 bases. The V gene's germline CDR1 is DFQATT and CDR2 SNEGSKA (reference sequence). V lost 0 bases to trimming and J lost 4 bases; unmatched junction nucleotides: 7. The CDR3 is made up of 17 amino acids.

This clonotype was observed many times. The chain links TRBV5-5 to TRBJ2-1, with TRBD2 identical over 7 bases. Germline loops: CDR1 SGHKS, CDR2 YYEKEE (reference sequence). The CDR3 length is 17 residues. Trimming at V came to 0 bases and at J to 3 bases, leaving 9 bases not matched to a gene. The CDR3 sequence is CASSLEGFRDYYNEQFF. The CDR3, as DNA: TGTGCCAGCAGCTTGGAGGGGTTCCGGGACTACTACAATGAGCAGTTCTTC. Drawing the rest from reference TRBV5-5 and TRBJ2-1, the complete variable domain is DAGVTQSPTHLIKTRGQQVTLRCSPISGHKSVSWYQQVLGQGPQFIFQYYEKEERGRGNFPDRFSARQFPNYSSELNVNALLLGDSALYLCASSLEGFRDYYNEQFFGPGTRLTVL.

The sample holds a few counts of this clonotype. V and J are TRBV27 and TRBJ1-4, with D maybe TRBD1 (5 bases). The germline V and J ends were trimmed by 8 bases and 0 bases, with 13 bases remaining between them. CDR1 is MNHEY, CDR2 SMNVEV, per germline (reference sequence). This CDR3 has 15 amino acids. CDR3 bases: TGTGCCAGCGGGACCTATACTACAACTAATGAAAAACTGTTTTTT. The encoded protein is CASGTYTTTNEKLFF.

Ten or more counts support this clonotype. The J gene is TRBJ1-4, the V gene TRBV20-1; D is unresolved. Germline V lookup: CDR1 DFQATT, CDR2 SNEGSKA (reference sequence). V was cut by 6 bases and J by 6 bases, with 17 bases left in between. The CDR3 spans 14 residues. The CDR3 reads CSAPTLFPDEKLFF. In nucleotides, the CDR3 is TGCAGTGCCCCGACATTGTTTCCCGATGAAAAACTGTTTTTT.

This clonotype was seen only a few times. The V gene is TRBV7-8, the J gene TRBJ1-2; tentatively, D is TRBD1 (6 bases). V was clipped by 4 bases and J by 6 bases, with 18 bases between them. This CDR3 is built from 15 residues. CDR1 and CDR2 from the germline V gene are SGHVS and FQNEAQ. The CDR3 loop reads CASSSPDGGANGYTF. CDR3 coding DNA: TGTGCCAGCAGCTCCCCTGATGGGGGGGCGAATGGCTACACCTTC.

The rearrangement links TRBV10-1 to TRBJ1-4; 9 bases match TRBD1. Germline CDR1 reads WNHNN; CDR2 reads SYGVQD (reference sequence). V shed 0 bases and J 8 bases; nucleotides not matched to a gene: 10. The CDR3 spans 17 residues. CDR3 nucleotide sequence: TGCGCCAGCAGTGAGTCGGAATACAGGGGGCTGGGGGAAAAACTGTTTTTT. Residues: CASSESEYRGLGEKLFF.

For this clonotype: A much larger clone lies one base from this, so it may be a read error. The V gene is TRBV12-3 or TRBV12-4, the J gene TRBJ1-5; D perhaps matches TRBD1 (6 bases). The CDR3 is 13 residues long. V lost 4 bases to trimming and J lost 9 bases, with 13 bases between them. DNA of the CDR3: TGTGCCAGCAGTTGGGGGGGCATTCGGCCCCAGCATTTT. Its protein is CASSWGGIRPQHF.

Many counts were recorded for this clonotype. The chain carries TRBV12-3 or TRBV12-4 and TRBJ1-1; 8 bases fit TRBD1. Unmatched junction bases numbered 7, after V lost 7 bases and J lost 0 bases. The CDR3 length is 15 residues. This CDR3 reads CASNSRDRMNTEAFF. In DNA, the CDR3 is TGTGCCAGCAACTCCCGGGACAGGATGAACACTGAAGCTTTCTTT.